Presented here are 5 T cell receptor beta chains from one specimen sequenced in a study of graft-versus-host responses after intestinal transplantation. TCRdb's table, derived via immunoSEQ multiplex PCR, lists solely in-frame clones and lacks some. The table shows roughly 50,000 clones, with about 89% occurring only once. The sample in question was PBMCs, obtained 650 to 680 days after intestinal transplant. The receptors were sampled from a human patient who received an intestinal transplant, so some T cells may come from the graft donor.

This chain connects TRBV7-2 to TRBJ2-3; D not resolved. Germline-derived CDR1 and CDR2 are SGHTA and FQGNSA. The V and J ends lost 5 bases and 2 bases respectively, with 8 bases between them. The CDR3 has 13 amino acids. Here the CDR3 reads CASSRTYTDTQYF. In nucleotides, the CDR3 is TGTGCCAGCAGCCGAACATACACAGATACGCAGTATTTT. Full variable domain (rest looked up from reference TRBV7-2 and TRBJ2-3): GAGVSQSPSNKVTEKGKDVELRCDPISGHTALYWYRQSLGQGLEFLIYFQGNSAPDKSGLPSDRFSAERTGGSVSTLTIQRTQQEDSAVYLCASSRTYTDTQYFGPGTRLTVL.

The chain employs TRBV9 and TRBJ1-2, with D hard to call. Germline-derived CDR1 and CDR2 are SGDLS and YYNGEE. The CDR3 runs 16 residues. Trimming took off 1 base at V and 6 bases at J, with 19 bases between the two ends. The CDR3 DNA reads TGTGCCAGCAGCGTACAAAGTGCAGTGGGCGGTGATGGCTACACCTTC. Amino acids: CASSVQSAVGGDGYTF.

This chain links TRBV19 with TRBJ2-3, with 7 bases fitting TRBD2. The germline V gene encodes CDR1 LNHDA and CDR2 SQIVND (reference sequence). The CDR3 is 16 residues long. Trimming removed 7 bases from V and 1 base from J; junction bases left unmatched: 11. CDR3 DNA sequence: TGTGCCAGTAACCCCCTCGGGGGGAGTCGCACAGATACGCAGTATTTT. This gives the protein CASNPLGGSRTDTQYF.

Here the CDR3 reads CASSQPGSSTDTQYF. The CDR3 nucleotides read TGTGCCAGCAGCCAACCCGGGAGTAGCACAGATACGCAGTATTTT. V usage is TRBV4-2 and J usage is TRBJ2-3; the D gene is possibly TRBD2 (6 bases). CDR3 length: 15 amino acids. V was cut by 2 bases and J by 0 bases, with 9 bases left in between. Germline CDR1 and CDR2: LGHNA and YNFKEQ.

The chain joins TRBV27 to TRBJ1-1, with D perhaps TRBD1 (5 bases). V dropped 7 bases and J dropped 1 base, with 13 bases sitting between them. Per germline, CDR1 MNHEY and CDR2 SMNVEV (reference sequence). The CDR3 is 14 amino acids. The CDR3 nucleotides read TGTGCCAGCACCCCGACAGCGGAGAACACTGAAGCTTTCTTT. Amino acid sequence: CASTPTAENTEAFF.